The text below deals with one TCR beta chain. Antigen specificity is unknown. The CDR3 has 17 amino acids. The germline V gene encodes CDR1 SEHNR and CDR2 FQNEAQ (reference sequence). Trimming cost V 1 base and J 3 bases; bases outside gene matches: 10. This sample is drawn from a study of cytomegalovirus exposure and HLA in healthy donors. The study ran its PCR with 60 Vbeta and 13 Jbeta primers. The repertoire was sequenced with immunoSEQ multiplex PCR; TCRdb's copy has only in-frame clones and lacks some. Among about 240,000 clones listed, roughly 87% were seen once. Study observations and caveats: By a later analysis, the bulk of CMV-associated TCR beta chains appeared HLA-restricted. Information on immune exposure was restricted to one variable (CMV serostatus). The study designated 150 or so TCR beta chains cytomegalovirus-associated.

The TCR comes from a woman aged 40 to 55 in good health and CMV-seropositive. Sequenced sample: PBMCs. The chain combines TRBV7-9 with TRBJ2-7; 9 bases agree with TRBD1. The CDR3 region has the DNA TGTGCCAGCAGCTTAGTCTATTCCGGGACAGGGTACTACGAGCAGTACTTC. This encodes CASSLVYSGTGYYEQYF.